The T cell receptor (beta chain) described here comes from a study of blood T cell repertoires in COVID-19. The wider study: COVID-19 samples collected from the United States, Italy and Spain covered acute and convalescent phases. Nucleic acid was either cDNA or gDNA, and it came from T cells, B-cell-depleted T cells, or PBMCs.

Per the original data handling: For nucleated cells, counts were estimated from reference gene primer amplification. The protocol was immunoSEQ multiplex PCR, while the TCRdb copy is restricted to in-frame clones and leaves out a portion. V, J and clone size derive from that table, while D and trimming were established from the DNA sequence. Here the sample spans roughly 260,000 clones, approximately 85% being singletons. V was cut by 2 bases and J by 6 bases, with 17 bases left in between. Germline V lookup: CDR1 MGHRA, CDR2 YSYEKL. The CDR3 loop spans 16 amino acids. This clone showed up just a few times.

Sequencing input: PBMCs or T cells enriched from blood (not recorded which). The clonotype originates from a woman aged 50 to 65 who had recovered from COVID-19. The genes are TRBV4-1 and TRBJ1-5; tentative D call: TRBD1 (5 bases). The CDR3 DNA reads as TGCGCCAGCAGCCAAACAAGGGTAAGGGGCCCTCAGCCCCAGCATTTT. It encodes CASSQTRVRGPQPQHF.